This T cell receptor (beta chain) was identified in a study of blood T cell repertoires in COVID-19 (dated by TCRdb to the early 2020s). Turning to the overall study: Collaborator samples came from the United States, Italy and Spain and covered acute and convalescent phases of COVID-19. The sample metadata nearly always contained a de-identified subject ID, COVID-19 status, age in years and sex. The material from the prospective study consisted of cDNA or gDNA derived from T cells, B-cell-depleted T cells, or PBMCs. Samples came from the ongoing ImmuneRACE study (first 160 participants) plus 1,254 subjects from 6 global collaborators. Where available, HLA class I and class II types were obtained from metadata supplied by the sample provider rather than from assay-based typing. A freely available public database, intended as a resource for researchers studying the immune response to SARS-CoV-2, is where the repertoires were released. The dataset comprised deeply sampled blood TCRbeta repertoires from subjects exposed to, actively infected with, or recovered from COVID-19. The paper as a whole reports these results and caveats: The quantity of clinical and demographic metadata differed by source and by participant and was supplied without curation.

Notes on this clone: The target of this receptor is not known. No much larger clonotype is one base removed from it; base qualities were not supplied.

One collaborating source in Seattle enrolled patients while the patients were actively infected and followed the patients over time throughout the course of disease. The collaborating institutions used their own protocols to collect whole blood in K2EDTA tubes. For TCRbeta analysis, collaborators shipped samples in one of three forms: frozen whole blood, isolated PBMCs, or DNA extracted from either of those sample types. TCRbeta CDR3 regions were amplified from genomic DNA by means of the immunoSEQ Assay, a bias-controlled multiplex PCR. Processing in the source paper ran as follows. Nucleated cell counts per sample were estimated from amplification of reference gene primers within the assay. Sequence reads were collapsed and filtered to measure the absolute abundance of every unique TCRbeta CDR3 rearrangement. For each sample, productive Simpson clonality was calculated as the square root of Simpson's diversity index over productive rearrangements. The immuneACCESS repertoire file appears here via TCRdb, limited to in-frame rearrangements. These files lack a portion of the clones; in checked studies, under half of the deficit traces to unresolved V genes, and the cause of the others is not known. V and J calls and clone size are those listed in that table; D and trimming were worked out from the DNA. The sample profile shows 220,000 or so clones; about 85% of them were found once. The ten largest clones represent roughly 10% of the sample.

Trimming takes 4 bases off V and 2 bases off J; junction bases not matched to a gene: 6. CDR1 SGHNT and CDR2 YYREEE were looked up in the germline V gene (reference sequence). The CDR3 measures 15 amino acids from cysteine to phenylalanine. The sequence is cut down to CDR3 DNA, 45 bases in frame from base 1. The receptor's source is a woman between 50 and 59 years old with COVID-19, enrolled during active disease. The sequenced sample was peripheral blood. The chain was built from TRBV5-4 and TRBJ2-5; 9 bases in between match TRBD1. The CDR3 region: CASSQGTGIQETQYF. In nucleotides, the sequence is TGTGCCAGCAGCCAAGGGACAGGGATTCAAGAGACCCAGTACTTC.